The following is a T cell receptor beta chain sequence with its context. The data derive from a study of blood T cell repertoires in COVID-19. Study details: The United States, Italy and Spain provided the acute and convalescent COVID-19 samples. Nucleic acid was either cDNA or gDNA, and it came from T cells, B-cell-depleted T cells, or PBMCs.

The repertoire was sequenced with immunoSEQ multiplex PCR; TCRdb's copy has only in-frame clones and lacks some. Of 150,000 to 200,000 clones listed, around 78% are singletons. The CDR3 has 16 amino acids. V trimming: 4 bases; J trimming: 1 base; junction bases outside the gene matches: 9. Germline CDR1 SGDLS, CDR2 YYNGEE. V is TRBV9 and J is TRBJ2-3; 7 bases are shared with TRBD2. Sequencing was done on a sample of peripheral blood. The sequence was obtained from a woman older than 75 with active or convalescent COVID-19. The CDR3 loop is CASSPRASGGTDTQYF. Written as DNA, the CDR3 is TGTGCCAGCAGCCCCCGTGCGAGCGGGGGCACAGATACGCAGTATTTT.